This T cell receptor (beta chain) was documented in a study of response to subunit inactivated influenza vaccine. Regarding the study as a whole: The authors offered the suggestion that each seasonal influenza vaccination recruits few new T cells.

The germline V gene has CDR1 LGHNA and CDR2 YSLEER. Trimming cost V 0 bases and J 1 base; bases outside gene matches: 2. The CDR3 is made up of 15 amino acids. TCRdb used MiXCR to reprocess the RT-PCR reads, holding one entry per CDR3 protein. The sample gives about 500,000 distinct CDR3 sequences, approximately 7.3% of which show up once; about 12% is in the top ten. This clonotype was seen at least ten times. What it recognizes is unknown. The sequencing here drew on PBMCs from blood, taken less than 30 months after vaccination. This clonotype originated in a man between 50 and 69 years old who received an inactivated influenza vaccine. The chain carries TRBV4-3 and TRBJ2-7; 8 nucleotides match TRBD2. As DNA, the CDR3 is TGCGCCAGCAGCCAAGATATAGCGGGGTCCTACGAGCAGTACTTC. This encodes CASSQDIAGSYEQYF.